These 31 T cell receptor beta chains were sequenced from one sample in a study of cytomegalovirus exposure and HLA in healthy donors. TCRdb keeps only in-frame clones here, not all; method: immunoSEQ multiplex PCR. This table has about 110,000 clones, 88% appearing once. Sequencing was done on a sample of PBMCs. The source is a woman aged 18-29 years in good health and CMV-seropositive.

V is TRBV7-2 and J is TRBJ2-1, with 7 bases fitting TRBD1. The junction had 8 bases not matched to a gene; V was cut back by 7 bases and J by 2 bases. Germline CDR1 SGHTA, CDR2 FQGNSA. This CDR3 has 15 residues. The CDR3 sequence: CASTRQGRAYNEQFF. CDR3 bases: TGTGCCAGCACGAGACAGGGTAGGGCCTACAATGAGCAGTTCTTC. The entire variable domain, with the rest obtained from reference TRBV7-2 and TRBJ2-1, is as follows: GAGVSQSPSNKVTEKGKDVELRCDPISGHTALYWYRQSLGQGLEFLIYFQGNSAPDKSGLPSDRFSAERTGGSVSTLTIQRTQQEDSAVYLCASTRQGRAYNEQFFGPGTRLTVL.

This clone has only one observation. The V gene is TRBV28, the J gene TRBJ1-6; D remains unclear. This CDR3 has 16 residues. Germline lookup yields CDR1 MDHEN and CDR2 SYDVKM. The germline V and J ends were trimmed by 2 bases and 0 bases, with 8 bases remaining between them. CDR3 in amino acids: CASSLERGSYNSPLHF. For the CDR3, the DNA is TGTGCCAGCAGTTTAGAACGGGGCTCCTATAATTCACCCCTCCACTTT. The full variable domain, rest sourced from reference TRBV28 and TRBJ1-6, is DVKVTQSSRYLVKRTGEKVFLECVQDMDHENMFWYRQDPGLGLRLIYFSYDVKMKEKGDIPEGYSVSREKKERFSLILESASTNQTSMYLCASSLERGSYNSPLHFGNGTRLTVT.

The chain couples TRBV9 to TRBJ1-1; 8 nucleotides match TRBD1. Trimming cost V 0 bases and J 1 base; bases outside gene matches: 8. Germline loops: CDR1 SGDLS, CDR2 YYNGEE. The CDR3 totals 17 residues. This CDR3 reads CASSVESRTGTNTEAFF. DNA for the CDR3: TGTGCCAGCAGCGTAGAATCCCGGACAGGGACGAACACTGAAGCTTTCTTT.

The V call is TRBV6-1, the J call TRBJ2-1; the match to TRBD1 covers 7 bases. V trimming: 4 bases; J trimming: 0 bases; junction bases outside the gene matches: 12. Looked up from germline, CDR1 is MNHNS and CDR2 is SASEGT. The CDR3 contains 18 residues. The CDR3 reads CASSVMNRGLASYNEQFF. CDR3 nucleotides: TGTGCCAGCAGTGTAATGAACAGGGGCCTTGCCTCCTACAATGAGCAGTTCTTC.

V and J are TRBV7-8 and TRBJ2-3, with D possibly being TRBD2 (5 bases). Germline loops: CDR1 SGHVS, CDR2 FQNEAQ. V lost 4 bases and J 5 bases, leaving 7 bases between the germline ends. The CDR3 runs 12 residues. For the CDR3, the DNA is TGTGCCAGCAGCTGGGCGGGAGATACGCAGTATTTT. Protein product: CASSWAGDTQYF.

The rearrangement uses TRBV9 and TRBJ2-2, with TRBD2 as a possible D gene (6 bases). The germline gives CDR1 SGDLS, CDR2 YYNGEE. The CDR3 consists of 14 residues. V shed 3 bases and J shed 0 bases, with 6 bases lying between them. CDR3 sequence: CASSGTTNTGELFF. In DNA, the CDR3 is TGTGCCAGCAGCGGGACTACGAACACCGGGGAGCTGTTTTTT.

The chain has TRBV5-6 and TRBJ2-3; D unresolved. V was trimmed by 2 bases and J by 3 bases, leaving 4 bases between them. CDR1 and CDR2 (germline): SGHDT, YYEEEE. This CDR3 is 12 amino acids long. CDR3 loop: CASSFGTDTQYF. The CDR3 nucleotides are TGTGCCAGCAGCTTCGGTACAGATACGCAGTATTTT.

The DNA of the CDR3 is TGTGCCAGCAGCTTTACCCCGCTTGACAGGGGCGAGACCCAGTACTTC. As protein: CASSFTPLDRGETQYF. This chain connects TRBV7-9 to TRBJ2-5; 8 nucleotides match TRBD1. This CDR3 spans 16 amino acids. From germline, CDR1 is SEHNR and CDR2 FQNEAQ (reference sequence). The V segment lost 3 bases and the J segment 5 bases; nucleotides outside the gene matches: 11.

This chain uses TRBV10-1 with TRBJ2-7; D uncertain. V was cut by 2 bases and J by 7 bases, with 12 bases left in between. This CDR3 is 13 amino acids long. CDR1 is WNHNN and CDR2 is SYGVQD in the germline V gene (reference sequence). In nucleotides, the CDR3 is TGCGCCAGCAGTGAGGGCAGCGTCCCAGAGCAGTACTTC. This gives the protein CASSEGSVPEQYF.

This chain joins TRBV19 and TRBJ1-5; no definite D call. The CDR3 has 15 amino acids. V was trimmed by 1 base and J by 3 bases, leaving 10 bases between them. CDR1 is LNHDA, CDR2 SQIVND, per germline (reference sequence). The CDR3: CASSIGRRPNQPQHF. In nucleotides, the CDR3 is TGTGCCAGTAGTATAGGTCGGAGGCCCAATCAGCCCCAGCATTTT.

This chain links TRBV28 with TRBJ2-7; TRBD2 matches 7 bases. With V trimmed by 5 bases and J by 0 bases, 4 bases remained unmatched. Germline CDR1 MDHEN, CDR2 SYDVKM. This CDR3 region has 14 residues. CDR3 bases: TGTGCCAGCAGTCCCTCGGGGGGCTCCTACGAGCAGTACGTC. Amino acid sequence: CASSPSGGSYEQYV.

This sequence joins TRBV19 and TRBJ2-7; 8 bases map to TRBD1. CDR3 length equals 14 residues. Germline assignment: CDR1 LNHDA and CDR2 SQIVND (reference sequence). Trimming took 5 bases from V and 3 from J; bases not matched to a gene: 6. The chain's CDR3 is CASSGQGPFYEQYF. In nucleotides, the CDR3 is TGTGCCAGTAGTGGACAGGGTCCCTTCTACGAGCAGTACTTC. The variable domain in full, completed from reference TRBV19 and TRBJ2-7, reads DGGITQSPKYLFRKEGQNVTLSCEQNLNHDAMYWYRQDPGQGLRLIYYSQIVNDFQKGDIAEGYSVSREKKESFPLTVTSAQKNPTAFYLCASSGQGPFYEQYFGPGTRLTVT.

The rearrangement uses TRBV19 and TRBJ1-2; D not resolved. The V end lost 3 bases, the J end lost 4 bases, and 15 bases lay between the germline ends. The CDR3 spans 15 residues. Germline V gene lookup returns CDR1 LNHDA and CDR2 SQIVND (reference sequence). The CDR3, as DNA: TGTGCCAGTAGTATTCGCGGGGAGGCGGGCTATGGCTACACCTTC. It codes for CASSIRGEAGYGYTF. Supplemented by reference TRBV19 and TRBJ1-2, the full variable domain reads DGGITQSPKYLFRKEGQNVTLSCEQNLNHDAMYWYRQDPGQGLRLIYYSQIVNDFQKGDIAEGYSVSREKKESFPLTVTSAQKNPTAFYLCASSIRGEAGYGYTFGSGTRLTVV.

The rearrangement joins TRBV10-1 to TRBJ2-7; D is possibly TRBD2 (6 bases). Trimming pared 2 bases from V and 2 bases from J, leaving 10 bases between. The CDR3 runs 14 residues. Germline CDR1 WNHNN, CDR2 SYGVQD (reference sequence). Here the CDR3 reads CASSEGTRPYEQYF. DNA for the CDR3: TGCGCCAGCAGTGAGGGGACTCGACCCTACGAGCAGTACTTC.

There are a few counts of this clone. This sequence joins TRBV19 and TRBJ1-2, with D unresolved. The V and J ends lost 0 bases and 6 bases respectively, with 17 bases between them. Germline V CDR1 and CDR2: LNHDA, SQIVND (reference sequence). There are 16 residues in the CDR3. CDR3 residues: CASSIDVSGGGNGYTF. The CDR3 region has the DNA TGTGCCAGTAGTATAGATGTGTCAGGAGGAGGGAATGGCTACACCTTC.

The rearrangement joins TRBV9 to TRBJ2-5; D ambiguous. V lost 0 bases, J lost 3 bases, and 9 bases lay in between. This CDR3 comprises 14 residues. From germline, CDR1 is SGDLS and CDR2 YYNGEE. The CDR3 sequence is CASSVADKKETQYF. As DNA, the CDR3 is TGTGCCAGCAGCGTAGCCGACAAGAAAGAGACCCAGTACTTC. Full variable domain (rest looked up from reference TRBV9 and TRBJ2-5): DSGVTQTPKHLITATGQRVTLRCSPRSGDLSVYWYQQSLDQGLQFLIQYYNGEERAKGNILERFSAQQFPDLHSELNLSSLELGDSALYFCASSVADKKETQYFGPGTRLLVL.

V gene TRBV5-4 combines with J gene TRBJ2-1, with 9 bases fitting TRBD1. The V gene's germline CDR1 is SGHNT and CDR2 YYREEE (reference sequence). CDR3 size: 16 residues. V shed 4 bases, J shed 3 bases, and the junction held 8 bases outside the gene matches. DNA of the CDR3: TGTGCCAGCAGCGTACTAACAGGGGGCGTCTACAATGAGCAGTTCTTC. Its translation is CASSVLTGGVYNEQFF.

The CDR3 nucleotides read TGTGCCAGCAGCTTGTCCACCCCTAGGGAAGCTTTCTTT. Translated, it gives CASSLSTPREAFF. The V and J genes are TRBV13 and TRBJ1-1, with no clear D. CDR1 is PRHDT and CDR2 is FYEKMQ in the germline V gene (reference sequence). The CDR3 spans 13 residues. Trimming took 3 bases from V and 8 from J, leaving 13 bases between them.

This clone has a single count. The chain is built from TRBV21-1 and TRBJ2-7; TRBD2, as called in the table, went unchecked against the DNA. TRBV21-1 is shown as a pseudogene. The CDR3 covers 16 residues. CDR3 in amino acids: CASSKEKLAGPYEQYV. The CDR3 region has the DNA TGTGCCAGCAGCAAAGAGAAGCTAGCGGGGCCATACGAGCAGTACGTC.

The chain combines TRBV5-6 with TRBJ1-2, with no clear D. This CDR3 has 13 residues. Trimming took 1 base from V and 2 from J, leaving 6 bases between them. Germline CDR1 and CDR2: SGHDT and YYEEEE. This chain's CDR3 is CASSLHTNYGYTF. The CDR3, as DNA: TGTGCCAGCAGCTTGCACACCAACTATGGCTACACCTTC.

This clone was detected only once. The genes are TRBV7-8 and TRBJ1-3, with a tentative D call TRBD1 (5 bases). V lost 5 bases and J lost 2, with 22 bases in between. This CDR3 contains 18 residues. Germline CDR1 SGHVS, CDR2 FQNEAQ. The CDR3 DNA is TGTGCCAGCAGCGGCAGTTGGCAGGGAAGAAATCCTGGAAACACCATATATTTT. Protein: CASSGSWQGRNPGNTIYF.

The rearrangement joins TRBV29-1 to TRBJ2-3; 7 bases fit TRBD1. The CDR3 loop spans 13 amino acids. V gave up 2 bases and J gave up 1 base; unmatched junction bases: 0. Germline V gene lookup returns CDR1 SQVTM and CDR2 ANQGSEA. CDR3 sequence: CSVETGGTDTQYF. The CDR3 DNA reads TGCAGCGTTGAAACAGGGGGCACAGATACGCAGTATTTT.

V usage is TRBV10-2 and J usage is TRBJ2-3; unclear D gene. The CDR3 has 12 residues. CDR1 and CDR2 from the germline V gene are WSHSY and SAAADI. Trimming took 5 bases from V and 4 from J, leaving 7 bases between them. The CDR3 sequence is CASSLYSDTQYF. DNA for the CDR3: TGCGCCAGCAGTCTTTATTCAGATACGCAGTATTTT.

The chain links TRBV7-9 to TRBJ2-2; D not certain. Between the trimmed V and J ends, which lost 5 bases and 6 bases, there was a span of 7 bases. CDR1 is SEHNR, CDR2 FQNEAQ, per germline (reference sequence). There are 12 residues in the CDR3. The CDR3: CASSPLSGELFF. The CDR3 DNA is TGTGCCAGCAGCCCCTTATCCGGGGAGCTGTTTTTT.

V gene TRBV14 combines with J gene TRBJ2-5; 8 bases match TRBD2. V gave up 1 base and J gave up 5 bases; unmatched junction bases: 6. CDR3 length equals 15 residues. The germline V gene encodes CDR1 SGHDN and CDR2 FVKESK. The CDR3 DNA reads TGTGCCAGCAGCCAAGCAACGGGGGGGCTGGAGACCCAGTACTTC. As protein: CASSQATGGLETQYF.

The chain combines TRBV6-5 with TRBJ1-6; D ambiguous. Germline loops: CDR1 MNHEY, CDR2 SVGAGI. Trimming left V 2 bases short and J 7 bases short, with 9 bases between. The CDR3 extends over 14 amino acids. CDR3 DNA: TGTGCCAGCAGTTACCCTCACAAGAATTCACCCCTCCACTTT. Translating gives CASSYPHKNSPLHF.

The chain couples TRBV5-6 to TRBJ1-6, with no clear D. This CDR3 spans 14 amino acids. Deletions cut 1 base from V and 9 bases from J, with 11 bases between. From germline, CDR1 is SGHDT and CDR2 YYEEEE. CDR3: CASSLSRSGSPLHF. CDR3 coding DNA: TGTGCCAGCAGCTTGTCAAGGAGCGGTTCACCCCTCCACTTT.

The chain combines TRBV28 with TRBJ1-5, with 8 bases matching TRBD1. CDR1 and CDR2 (germline): MDHEN, SYDVKM. This CDR3 is built from 15 residues. Germline trimming cut 4 bases from V and 5 bases from J; bases unmatched to any gene: 7. For the CDR3, the DNA is TGTGCCAGCAGTTCTACAGGGGGACCGGATCAGCCCCAGCATTTT. It encodes CASSSTGGPDQPQHF.

The chain employs TRBV2 and TRBJ2-5; 15 positions match TRBD2. CDR3 length: 15 amino acids. V was clipped by 6 bases and J by 1 base; unmatched bases: 0. CDR1 and CDR2 (germline): SNHLY, FYNNEI. The CDR3 sequence: CASRGLAGGQETQYF. The CDR3 coding sequence is TGTGCCAGCAGGGGACTAGCGGGGGGCCAAGAGACCCAGTACTTC.

The chain combines TRBV5-4 with TRBJ1-6; a possible D gene is TRBD1 (6 bases). The CDR3 is 16 amino acids. CDR1 is SGHNT and CDR2 is YYREEE in the germline V gene (reference sequence). The V end was cut by 3 bases, the J end by 2 bases, with 12 bases between. CDR3 nucleotides: TGTGCCAGCAGCTCCCGACAGGCCCCCTATAATTCACCCCTCCACTTT. Translated: CASSSRQAPYNSPLHF.

The chain joins TRBV2 to TRBJ2-3; 7 positions agree with TRBD1. The germline CDR1 and CDR2 sequences are SNHLY and FYNNEI. V lost 6 bases, J lost 5 bases, and 8 bases stayed unmatched. This CDR3 has 14 amino acids. In nucleotides, the CDR3 is TGTGCCAGCAGCGAAACAGGGGCCGTAGATACGCAGTATTTT. Residues: CASSETGAVDTQYF. The full variable domain, with the rest looked up from reference TRBV2 and TRBJ2-3, is EPEVTQTPSHQVTQMGQEVILRCVPISNHLYFYWYRQILGQKVEFLVSFYNNEISEKSEIFDDQFSVERPDGSNFTLKIRSTKLEDSAMYFCASSETGAVDTQYFGPGTRLTVL.